This record covers a single T cell receptor beta chain. Its antigen is currently unknown. The protocol was immunoSEQ multiplex PCR, while the TCRdb copy is restricted to in-frame clones and leaves out a portion. Altogether just under 100,000 clones are present, 94% being singletons, with the ten largest covering 0.18%. The record originates from a study of OX40 agonist ivuxolimab in advanced cancers. Regarding the study as a whole: On average, a greater number of expanded clones characterised CD8+ T cells relative to CD4+. Clones of CD4+ and CD8+ blood T cells grew by week 6 at doses of 0.1 to 3.0 mg/kg.

Germline V gene data show CDR1 as SGHTA and CDR2 as FQGNSA. Trimming removed 2 bases from V and 6 bases from J, with 26 bases in between. The CDR3 totals 18 residues. The chain couples TRBV7-2 to TRBJ2-7, with D unresolved. The sequence derives from an adult with an advanced solid tumor such as melanoma, head and neck, liver or kidney cancer. The sequencing used CD4+ or CD8+ T cells sorted from blood, collected in a trial of the OX40 agonist ivuxolimab. The CDR3 nucleotides read TGTGCCAGCAGCTTAAGGCGTCAGAGTCTCGGCAGTTCAGGCGAGCAGTACTTC. This translates into CASSLRRQSLGSSGEQYF. Full variable domain (missing parts from reference TRBV7-2 and TRBJ2-7): GAGVSQSPSNKVTEKGKDVELRCDPISGHTALYWYRQSLGQGLEFLIYFQGNSAPDKSGLPSDRFSAERTGGSVSTLTIQRTQQEDSAVYLCASSLRRQSLGSSGEQYFGPGTRLTVT.